This paragraph reports one TCR beta chain. Its antigen is currently not known. No clone much larger than this one lies a single base away; base qualities are absent. Deletion took 7 bases off V and 8 bases off J, with a span of 20 bases between the germline ends. In the germline V gene, CDR1 corresponds to MNHEY and CDR2 to SVGAGI. The CDR3 runs 14 amino acids, cysteine and phenylalanine included. The only DNA kept is the CDR3, 42 bases in frame from the first base. TCRbeta CDR3 regions were amplified from genomic DNA by means of the immunoSEQ Assay, a bias-controlled multiplex PCR. Regarding the original processing steps: The number of nucleated cells in each sample was estimated by amplification of reference gene primers within the assay. To quantify the absolute abundance of each unique TCRbeta CDR3 rearrangement, sequence reads were collapsed and filtered. For each sample, productive Simpson clonality was calculated as the square root of Simpson's diversity index over productive rearrangements. Sourced from immuneACCESS, this table was stored by TCRdb with only in-frame sequences that have V and J called. A share of the clones is absent; for the studies checked, an unresolved V gene accounts for under half, and the remainder has no known explanation. That table gives V, J and clone size, and the DNA gave D and trimming. This sample holds more than 250,000 clones; 65% to 85% were observed only once. Together, the top ten hold about 1.2% of the sample.

This record comes from a study of blood T cell repertoires in COVID-19 (dated by TCRdb to 2020 to 2021). Study-level background: The collaborator samples originated in the United States, Italy and Spain and spanned the acute and convalescent phases of COVID-19. The prospective study material was composed of cDNA or gDNA derived from T cells, B-cell-depleted T cells, or PBMCs. Deeply sampled blood TCRbeta repertoires from subjects exposed to, actively infected with, or recovered from COVID-19 were included in the dataset. The repertoires were released in a freely available public database intended as a resource for research on the immune response to SARS-CoV-2. The samples were drawn from the first 160 participants of the ongoing ImmuneRACE study and from about 1,200 subjects provided by 6 global collaborators. Sample metadata almost always included a de-identified subject ID, COVID-19 status, age in years and sex. HLA class I and class II types, where available, came from metadata supplied by the sample provider rather than from assay-based typing. The research as a whole found: The quantity of clinical and demographic metadata differed by source and by participant and was supplied without curation.

The collaborating institutions used their own protocols to collect whole blood in K2EDTA tubes. For TCRbeta analysis, collaborators shipped samples in one of three forms: frozen whole blood, isolated PBMCs, or DNA extracted from either of those sample types. The V and J genes are TRBV6-5 and TRBJ1-2; too little of a D gene remains to name it. This TCR came from a woman aged 45 to 65 with acute or convalescent COVID-19. The sequenced sample was peripheral blood. The encoded CDR3 is CASILNMESGGYTF. In nucleotide form, the sequence is TGTGCCAGCATTCTCAATATGGAGTCGGGAGGCTACACCTTC.